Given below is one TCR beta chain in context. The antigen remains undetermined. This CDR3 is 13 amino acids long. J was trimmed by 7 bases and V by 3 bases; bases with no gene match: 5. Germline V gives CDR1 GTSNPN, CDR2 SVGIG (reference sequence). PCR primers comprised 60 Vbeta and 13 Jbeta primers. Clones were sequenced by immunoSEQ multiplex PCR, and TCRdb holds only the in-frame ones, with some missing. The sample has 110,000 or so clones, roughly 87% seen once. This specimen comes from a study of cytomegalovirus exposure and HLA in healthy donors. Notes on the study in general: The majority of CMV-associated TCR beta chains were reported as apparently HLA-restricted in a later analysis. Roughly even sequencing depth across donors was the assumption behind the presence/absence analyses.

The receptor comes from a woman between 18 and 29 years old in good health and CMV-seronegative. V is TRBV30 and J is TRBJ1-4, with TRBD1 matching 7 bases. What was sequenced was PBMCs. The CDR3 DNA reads TGTGCCTGGAGCGACAGGGTTAGTGAAAAACTGTTTTTT. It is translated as CAWSDRVSEKLFF.